These 32 T cell receptor beta chains were all obtained from the same sample, sequenced in a study of cytomegalovirus exposure and HLA in healthy donors. Sequencing used immunoSEQ multiplex PCR; TCRdb keeps in-frame clones, though not all of them. There are some 250,000 clones in the sample; around 89% occur only once, and 0.37% lies in the top ten. The material sequenced was PBMCs. All receptors derive from a woman under 30 in good health and CMV-seronegative.

This clone was detected once. The rearrangement links TRBV11-1 to TRBJ2-5; D might be TRBD2 (5 bases). The germline V and J ends were trimmed by 5 bases and 2 bases, with 6 bases remaining between them. CDR1 is SGHAT and CDR2 is FQDESV in the germline V gene (reference sequence). The CDR3 sequence is 12 residues long. The CDR3 region has the DNA TGTGCCAGCAGCCCGGGGCAAGAGACCCAGTACTTC. It codes for CASSPGQETQYF.

The V gene is TRBV6-5, the J gene TRBJ2-7; TRBD1 is a possible D gene (5 bases). Germline loops: CDR1 MNHEY, CDR2 SVGAGI. The CDR3 length is 13 residues. The V end lost 7 bases, the J end lost 7 bases, and 17 bases lay between the germline ends. CDR3 DNA: TGTGCCAGCACCTCAGGGTGGGTTCGGGAGCAGTACTTC. Protein: CASTSGWVREQYF.

In this sample, this clone turned up once. V gene TRBV10-3 combines with J gene TRBJ2-3; 9 bases are shared with TRBD1. This CDR3 contains 15 residues. Germline V gene lookup returns CDR1 ENHRY and CDR2 SYGVKD. The junction had 5 bases not matched to a gene; V was cut back by 4 bases and J by 3 bases. CDR3 amino acids: CAISGSGQGTDTQYF. CDR3 nucleotides: TGTGCCATCAGTGGTTCAGGACAGGGGACAGATACGCAGTATTTT.

The rearrangement uses TRBV7-2 and TRBJ2-7; possibly TRBD1 for D (7 bases). The CDR3 loop spans 16 amino acids. The V and J ends lost 5 bases and 1 base respectively, with 18 bases between them. Germline V gives CDR1 SGHTA, CDR2 FQGNSA. The CDR3, as DNA: TGTGCCAGCAGCCGGCAGGGGGGCCGGGGGTCCTACGAGCAGTACTTC. Translation gives CASSRQGGRGSYEQYF.

V usage is TRBV2 and J usage is TRBJ1-5; D uncertain. Germline values: CDR1 SNHLY, CDR2 FYNNEI. CDR3 length equals 14 residues. The V end was cut by 2 bases, the J end by 0 bases, with 5 bases between. This CDR3 is CASSEFYSNQPQHF. The CDR3 nucleotides read TGTGCCAGCAGTGAATTTTATAGCAATCAGCCCCAGCATTTT.

The gene calls are TRBV6-5 and TRBJ1-1, with D unresolved. The CDR3 consists of 15 residues. V lost 5 bases and J lost 0, with 13 bases in between. In germline, CDR1 is MNHEY, CDR2 SVGAGI. As DNA, the CDR3 is TGTGCCAGCAGTACATTTCAGGCAATGAACACTGAAGCTTTCTTT. Translation gives CASSTFQAMNTEAFF.

V and J are TRBV7-6 and TRBJ1-1; no clear D. Trimming removed 1 base at V and 1 base at J, with 7 bases between. Germline CDR1 and CDR2: SGHVS and FNYEAQ. The CDR3 runs to 14 residues. The CDR3 region is CASSLVRENTEAFF. The CDR3 coding sequence is TGTGCCAGCAGCTTAGTAAGAGAGAACACTGAAGCTTTCTTT.

The chain employs TRBV20-1 and TRBJ2-1; D perhaps matches TRBD2 (6 bases). The V gene lost 5 bases and the J gene lost 5 bases, with 7 bases spanning the gap. The CDR3 runs 11 residues. Germline V gives CDR1 DFQATT, CDR2 SNEGSKA (reference sequence). This CDR3 is CSAPGDNEQFF. CDR3 sequence (DNA): TGCAGTGCTCCGGGGGACAATGAGCAGTTCTTC.

The chain carries TRBV11-2 and TRBJ1-2, with 8 bases fitting TRBD1. The length of the CDR3 is 14 residues. Germline CDR1 reads SGHAT; CDR2 reads FQNNGV. The V and J ends lost 4 bases and 1 base, in that order; junction bases with no gene match: 2. The CDR3 DNA follows: TGTGCCAGCAGCTCGGGACAGGTTAACTATGGCTACACCTTC. This translates into CASSSGQVNYGYTF.

This clone appeared a single time. The rearrangement joins TRBV10-3 to TRBJ2-2, with TRBD2 matching over 13 bases. V dropped 8 bases and J dropped 2; count of bases not matched to a gene: 2. This CDR3 region has 15 residues. Germline CDR1 ENHRY, CDR2 SYGVKD. CDR3 DNA: TGTGCCATCGGGACTAGCGGGGATAACACCGGGGAGCTGTTTTTT. Protein sequence: CAIGTSGDNTGELFF.

J is TRBJ2-7 and V is TRBV5-4; D is possibly TRBD2 (5 bases). V lost 5 bases to trimming and J lost 2 bases, with 14 bases between them. Germline V lookup: CDR1 SGHNT, CDR2 YYREEE (reference sequence). The length of the CDR3 is 14 residues. The CDR3 bases are TGTGCCAGCAGTAATGACGGAGGTACCTACGAGCAGTACTTC. This sequence encodes CASSNDGGTYEQYF.

The V gene is TRBV11-2, the J gene TRBJ2-1; D gene uncertain. This CDR3 spans 14 amino acids. V was clipped by 1 base and J by 0 bases, with 4 bases between them. Germline V gives CDR1 SGHAT, CDR2 FQNNGV. The CDR3 sequence is CASSLAGSYNEQFF. The DNA for the CDR3 is TGTGCCAGCAGCTTAGCCGGCTCCTACAATGAGCAGTTCTTC.

J is TRBJ1-2 and V is TRBV28; TRBD1 agrees at 7 bases. CDR3 size: 17 residues. CDR1 MDHEN and CDR2 SYDVKM come from the germline V gene. Losses at the gene ends were 6 bases for V and 1 base for J; bases not matched to a gene: 14. CDR3 loop: CASSYTGTANINYGYTF. In DNA form, the CDR3 reads TGTGCCAGCAGCTATACCGGGACAGCGAACATTAACTATGGCTACACCTTC.

This clone came up a few times. V usage is TRBV7-6 and J usage is TRBJ2-2, with 11 bases lining up with TRBD1. Germline V gene data show CDR1 as SGHVS and CDR2 as FNYEAQ. V shed 6 bases, J shed 4 bases, and the junction held 4 bases outside the gene matches. The CDR3 covers 15 residues. The CDR3 is CASSSGTGGTGELFF. The CDR3 bases are TGTGCCAGCAGTTCGGGGACAGGGGGCACCGGGGAGCTGTTTTTT.

V and J are TRBV5-1 and TRBJ2-7; D is unclear. The CDR3 runs 13 residues. The germline V and J ends were trimmed by 1 base and 3 bases, with 8 bases remaining between them. In germline, CDR1 is SGHRS, CDR2 YFSETQ. CDR3 residues: CASSLILGYEQYF. The CDR3 nucleotides read TGCGCCAGCAGCTTGATCCTAGGCTACGAGCAGTACTTC.

The CDR3 sequence is CASSYSTNYGYTF. The DNA for the CDR3 is TGTGCCAGCAGTTACTCAACAAACTATGGCTACACCTTC. V usage is TRBV6-5 and J usage is TRBJ1-2; D is ambiguous. Trimming left V 0 bases short and J 2 bases short, with 4 bases between. This CDR3 has 13 residues. Germline CDR1 reads MNHEY; CDR2 reads SVGAGI.

V is TRBV27 and J is TRBJ1-6; tentatively, D is TRBD1 (6 bases). This CDR3 comprises 17 residues. Germline-derived CDR1 and CDR2 are MNHEY and SMNVEV (reference sequence). Trimming pared 4 bases from V and 6 bases from J, leaving 19 bases between. The DNA of the CDR3 is TGTGCCAGCAGTTCCCGTCCCCCCGGGACAACTAATTCACCCCTCCACTTT. Protein sequence: CASSSRPPGTTNSPLHF.

The rearrangement uses TRBV12-5 and TRBJ2-7; tentatively, D is TRBD1 (5 bases). The germline CDR1 and CDR2 sequences are LGHNT and FRNRAP. Between the trimmed V and J ends, which lost 6 bases and 3 bases, there was a span of 9 bases. CDR3 length: 12 amino acids. The CDR3 sequence is CASGIGDYEQYF. CDR3 DNA: TGTGCTAGTGGGATAGGGGACTACGAGCAGTACTTC.

About this clone: One end of the junction is discordant with germline, which a read error may explain. The chain carries TRBV7-7 and TRBJ2-3; the D gene is possibly TRBD2 (6 bases). There are 13 residues in the CDR3. Germline V gene sequence: CDR1 SSHAT, CDR2 FNYEAQ (reference sequence). The CDR3 here is CASSLGLTDTQYF. DNA of the CDR3: TGTGCTAGCAGCTTGGGACTCACAGATACGCAGTATTTT.

The V call is TRBV14, the J call TRBJ1-6; a possible D gene is TRBD1 (5 bases). This CDR3 is built from 15 residues. Trimming removed 1 base from V and 7 bases from J, with 11 bases in between. From germline, CDR1 is SGHDN and CDR2 FVKESK. The CDR3 reads CASSQVAGPNSPLHF. The CDR3 bases are TGTGCCAGCAGCCAAGTAGCAGGGCCAAATTCACCCCTCCACTTT.

This chain uses TRBV10-2 with TRBJ1-5; D call uncertain. The length of the CDR3 is 14 residues. The germline V and J ends were trimmed by 2 bases and 4 bases, with 9 bases remaining between them. Looked up from germline, CDR1 is WSHSY and CDR2 is SAAADI. The CDR3 here is CASSETGGNQPQHF. In nucleotides, the CDR3 is TGCGCCAGCAGTGAGACTGGAGGAAATCAGCCCCAGCATTTT.

This rearrangement joins TRBV7-9 to TRBJ2-1, with D maybe TRBD2 (6 bases). Between the trimmed V and J ends, which lost 7 bases and 10 bases, there was a span of 17 bases. The CDR3 length is 13 residues. CDR1 is SEHNR and CDR2 is FQNEAQ in the germline V gene (reference sequence). This chain's CDR3 is CASMEASEWEQFF. Written as DNA, the CDR3 is TGTGCCAGCATGGAAGCTAGCGAATGGGAGCAGTTCTTC.

This chain uses TRBV29-1 with TRBJ1-2, with 11 bases that match TRBD1. Germline V gene lookup returns CDR1 SQVTM and CDR2 ANQGSEA. The V segment lost 6 bases and the J segment 6 bases; nucleotides outside the gene matches: 12. The CDR3 spans 15 residues. The CDR3: CSVAKAGQGADGYTF. The CDR3 bases are TGCAGCGTCGCCAAGGCCGGACAGGGGGCGGATGGCTACACCTTC.

The rearrangement uses TRBV13 and TRBJ2-3; the D gene is possibly TRBD2 (5 bases). The ends were cut back, 1 base at V and 2 bases at J, with 13 bases in the middle. Germline V lookup: CDR1 PRHDT, CDR2 FYEKMQ (reference sequence). There are 16 residues in the CDR3. The CDR3 bases are TGTGCCAGCAGCTTAGCGGCTAGCAGGACCACAGATACGCAGTATTTT. Translation gives CASSLAASRTTDTQYF.

The rearrangement joins TRBV30 to TRBJ2-7; D ambiguous. There are 15 residues in the CDR3. Deletions cut 2 bases from V and 2 bases from J, with 16 bases between. In germline, CDR1 is GTSNPN, CDR2 SVGIG (reference sequence). CDR3 nucleotide sequence: TGTGCCTGGAGTCCCCCCCCGGGTTGGACCTACGAGCAGTACTTC. As protein: CAWSPPPGWTYEQYF. Based on the CDR3 plus reference TRBV30 and TRBJ2-7, the full variable domain is SQTIHQWPATLVQPVGSPLSLECTVEGTSNPNLYWYRQAAGRGLQLLFYSVGIGQISSEVPQNLSASRPQDRQFILSSKKLLLSDSGFYLCAWSPPPGWTYEQYFGPGTRLTVT.

CDR3 nucleotides: TGTGCCAGCAGCCCGGGGGGCGGCACAGATACGCAGTATTTT. Amino acids: CASSPGGGTDTQYF. V and J are TRBV6-5 and TRBJ2-3; tentative D call: TRBD2 (7 bases). The CDR3 spans 14 residues. Trimming pared 6 bases from V and 1 base from J, leaving 11 bases between. Germline V gene lookup returns CDR1 MNHEY and CDR2 SVGAGI.

This clone was seen only once. The V call is TRBV5-1, the J call TRBJ2-2, with D possibly being TRBD2 (6 bases). The CDR3 runs to 17 residues. Germline CDR1 and CDR2: SGHRS and YFSETQ. V was pared by 4 bases and J by 4 bases, with 20 bases between. CDR3 nucleotide sequence: TGCGCCAGCAGCAGGAACCGGGACTGGGGAGGCACCGGGGAGCTGTTTTTT. Translated, it gives CASSRNRDWGGTGELFF.

The gene calls are TRBV28 and TRBJ2-7; 8 bases are a match to TRBD2. The V gene's germline CDR1 is MDHEN and CDR2 SYDVKM. Trimming at V came to 5 bases and at J to 0 bases, leaving 9 bases not matched to a gene. There are 16 residues in the CDR3. Written as DNA, the CDR3 is TGTGCCAGCAGTCCCTATAGCGGGACCTTCTCCTACGAGCAGTACTTC. Amino acids: CASSPYSGTFSYEQYF.

The chain links TRBV4-1 to TRBJ1-2, with 9 bases identical to TRBD1. This CDR3 has 15 amino acids. Germline CDR1 MGHRA, CDR2 YSYEKL. Trimming took 1 base from V and 7 from J; bases not matched to a gene: 7. The CDR3 loop is CASSQVGGQGSGYTF. CDR3 nucleotide sequence: TGCGCCAGCAGCCAAGTGGGGGGACAGGGCTCTGGCTACACCTTC.

This clone was observed once. The chain has TRBV6-1 and TRBJ1-1; tentatively, D is TRBD1 (6 bases). This CDR3 comprises 15 residues. V was trimmed by 0 bases and J by 7 bases, leaving 15 bases between them. Germline loops: CDR1 MNHNS, CDR2 SASEGT. The CDR3 protein is CASSEALGGMGEAFF. CDR3 DNA sequence: TGTGCCAGCAGTGAAGCGCTAGGGGGTATGGGTGAAGCTTTCTTT.

The chain joins TRBV5-1 to TRBJ1-2, with D tentatively TRBD1 (6 bases). Germline-derived CDR1 and CDR2 are SGHRS and YFSETQ. V was cut by 0 bases and J by 1 base, with 10 bases left in between. The CDR3 is made up of 15 amino acids. CDR3 DNA: TGCGCCAGCAGCTTGGGGGCAGGGGATAACTATGGCTACACCTTC. The encoded protein is CASSLGAGDNYGYTF.

This clone appeared a single time. The rearrangement joins TRBV29-1 to TRBJ2-1, with no clear D. CDR1 is SQVTM and CDR2 is ANQGSEA in the germline V gene. The CDR3 spans 12 residues. V shed 4 bases and J shed 0 bases, with 4 bases lying between them. CDR3 residues: CSVASSYNEQFF. The CDR3 DNA is TGCAGCGTTGCGAGCTCCTACAATGAGCAGTTCTTC.